A single TCR beta chain is shown here with its context. Its target is not known. The CDR3 is made up of 14 amino acids. CDR1 and CDR2 (germline): WNHNN, SYGVQD (reference sequence). V was cut by 3 bases and J by 5 bases, with 13 bases left in between. The data were taken from a study of cytomegalovirus exposure and HLA in healthy donors. Regarding the study as a whole: There were around 160 TCR beta chains listed as cytomegalovirus-associated. Many donors shared some public TCRs, even though most TCR sequences were rare.

In the PCR, 60 Vbeta and 13 Jbeta primers were used. Method: immunoSEQ multiplex PCR; TCRdb's copy keeps in-frame clones and lacks some. Of over 200,000 clones listed, 70% to 80% are singletons. Sequenced material: PBMCs. J is TRBJ1-2 and V is TRBV10-1; no reliable D call. This sequence originates from an older woman in good health and CMV-seropositive. The CDR3 nucleotides are TGCGCCAGCAGTGACTTAACAGCGGCTTATGGCTACACCTTC. Its translation is CASSDLTAAYGYTF.